One sample yielded the 22 T cell receptor beta chains listed below, sequenced in a study of regulatory T cells in long-lasting Graves disease. The TCR beta library used iRepertoire HTBI primers with Arm-PCR amplification of CDR3. MiXCR was run by TCRdb on the multiplex PCR reads, yielding one entry per CDR3 protein. This sample carries about 560,000 distinct CDR3 sequences, around 16% of them seen once, and the ten largest clones take around 12%. The time point was: newly diagnosed GD, antithyroid drugs for less than 3 months. PBMC-extracted RNA yielded the TCR library. The sample was also linked to a second study, of T cells in Graves' hyperthyroidism and ophthalmopathy.

Sequencing was performed on peripheral blood mononuclear cells (PBMCs), taken at new diagnosis, from a patient treated with antithyroid drugs. The receptor source for this set is a man younger than 35 with Graves disease.

The chain recombines TRBV2 with TRBJ1-4; 7 positions agree with TRBD1. CDR1 SNHLY and CDR2 FYNNEI come from the germline V gene. J gave up 2 bases and V 8 bases, and 8 bases lay outside the gene matches. This CDR3 is 15 amino acids long. The CDR3: CASRSQDRTNEKLFF. The CDR3 region has the DNA TGTGCCAGCCGATCCCAGGACAGGACTAATGAAAAACTGTTTTTT.

This chain links TRBV5-8 with TRBJ2-5, with 7 positions matching TRBD1. The CDR3 contains 15 residues. The V gene's germline CDR1 is SGHTS and CDR2 YDEGEE. Trimming removed 5 bases from V and 1 base from J; junction bases left unmatched: 8. CDR3: CASRPGTAFQETQYF. The CDR3, as DNA: TGTGCCAGCAGGCCTGGGACAGCCTTCCAAGAGACCCAGTACTTC.

In its sample, this clonotype was seen a few times. The V gene is TRBV19, the J gene TRBJ1-5, with D possibly being TRBD1 (5 bases). The V gene's germline CDR1 is LNHDA and CDR2 SQIVND (reference sequence). The CDR3 loop spans 15 amino acids. The V and J ends lost 6 bases and 11 bases respectively, with 23 bases between them. Here the CDR3 reads CASRGTGPPIRAQHF. CDR3 sequence (DNA): TGTGCCAGTAGGGGAACAGGCCCCCCTATAAGGGCCCAGCATTTT.

The J gene is TRBJ1-3, the V gene TRBV2; 9 nucleotides align to TRBD1. This CDR3 is built from 17 residues. J gave up 3 bases and V 4 bases, and 10 bases lay outside the gene matches. Germline V gives CDR1 SNHLY, CDR2 FYNNEI. CDR3 region: CASSATWTGAGGNTIYF. The CDR3 DNA reads TGTGCCAGCAGTGCTACCTGGACAGGGGCCGGTGGAAACACCATATATTTT.

The sample holds a few counts of this clonotype. The chain carries TRBV29-1 and TRBJ2-5; D remains unclear. Germline V gene lookup returns CDR1 SQVTM and CDR2 ANQGSEA. The V end lost 7 bases, the J end lost 1 base, and 10 bases lay between the germline ends. CDR3 size: 12 residues. The CDR3 bases are TGCAGCGGCAGGACCCTCCAAGAGACCCAGTACTTC. Its translation is CSGRTLQETQYF.

This clonotype was seen ten or more times. The chain links TRBV10-3 to TRBJ2-7; unclear D gene. The length of the CDR3 is 13 residues. Germline assignment: CDR1 ENHRY and CDR2 SYGVKD. The ends were cut back, 11 bases at V and 2 bases at J, with 16 bases in the middle. CDR3 DNA: TGTGCCCCCCGGTTGACCGAAACCTACGAGCAGTACTTC. It is translated as CAPRLTETYEQYF.

This clonotype appeared many times. V usage is TRBV28 and J usage is TRBJ2-1, with 7 bases that match TRBD2. This CDR3 is built from 15 residues. Germline V lookup: CDR1 MDHEN, CDR2 SYDVKM. The V segment lost 2 bases and the J segment 4 bases; nucleotides outside the gene matches: 5. This CDR3 is CASSLGRELYNEQFF. The CDR3 bases are TGTGCCAGCAGTTTAGGGCGGGAGCTGTACAATGAGCAGTTCTTC.

The V and J genes are TRBV27 and TRBJ1-5, with D possibly matching TRBD1 (5 bases). Germline assignment: CDR1 MNHEY and CDR2 SMNVEV (reference sequence). The CDR3 has 14 residues. Trimming took 10 bases from V and 1 from J, leaving 14 bases between them. CDR3 amino acids: CATSPGGSNQPQHF. For the CDR3, the DNA is TGTGCCACCTCGCCGGGGGGGAGCAATCAGCCCCAGCATTTT.

The chain couples TRBV6-1 to TRBJ2-1, with D perhaps TRBD1 or TRBD2 (5 bases each). Germline CDR1 and CDR2: MNHNS and SASEGT. This CDR3 spans 15 amino acids. The V end was cut by 3 bases, the J end by 0 bases, with 9 bases between. CDR3 nucleotides: TGTGCCAGCAGTGATGGGGGAGTCTCCTACAATGAGCAGTTCTTC. Its protein is CASSDGGVSYNEQFF.

This clonotype has a count of ten or more. V gene TRBV2 combines with J gene TRBJ2-1; 7 bases are a match to TRBD2. V gave up 6 bases and J gave up 6 bases; unmatched junction bases: 5. The CDR3 covers 13 residues. Germline V gene data show CDR1 as SNHLY and CDR2 as FYNNEI. CDR3 nucleotides: TGTGCCAGCAGCATCGGGAGGTCCAATGAGCAGTTCTTC. Encoded protein: CASSIGRSNEQFF.

This clonotype has at least ten counts. V is TRBV18 and J is TRBJ2-3, with no clear D. Germline CDR1 KGHSH, CDR2 LQKENI. Trimming stripped 3 bases from V and 3 bases from J, with 7 bases between. The CDR3 has 13 residues. This chain's CDR3 is CASSPLVTDTQYF. CDR3 in DNA: TGTGCCAGCTCACCTTTAGTGACAGATACGCAGTATTTT.

This clonotype has just a few counts. In DNA form, the CDR3 reads TGTGCCTGGAGTGTGGTCCAAGAGACCCAGTACTTC. This gives the protein CAWSVVQETQYF. The V gene is TRBV30, the J gene TRBJ2-5; D not resolved. CDR3 length: 12 amino acids. Germline CDR1 reads GTSNPN; CDR2 reads SVGIG (reference sequence). V was pared by 0 bases and J by 1 base, with 3 bases between. Drawing the rest from reference TRBV30 and TRBJ2-5, the complete variable domain is SQTIHQWPATLVQPVGSPLSLECTVEGTSNPNLYWYRQAAGRGLQLLFYSVGIGQISSEVPQNLSASRPQDRQFILSSKKLLLSDSGFYLCAWSVVQETQYFGPGTRLLVL.

This clonotype was seen at least ten times. The chain combines TRBV11-1 with TRBJ2-7; D is possibly TRBD2 (5 bases). The J call may not be correct, given that the DNA end is closer to TRBJ2-5. CDR3 size: 14 residues. CDR1 is SGHAT and CDR2 is FQDESV in the germline V gene (reference sequence). The CDR3 coding sequence is TGTGCCAGCAGCTTAGGATCCGGGGTAGCGACCCAGTACTTC. Protein sequence: CASSLGSGVATQYF.

This clonotype has at least ten counts. The V gene is TRBV28, the J gene TRBJ1-1; D unclear. V dropped 3 bases and J dropped 2 bases, with 10 bases sitting between them. Germline CDR1 is MDHEN and CDR2 is SYDVKM. CDR3 length equals 14 residues. The CDR3 loop reads CASSFGRTNTEAFF. CDR3 bases: TGTGCCAGCAGTTTCGGCAGGACTAACACTGAAGCTTTCTTT.

This chain uses TRBV10-3 with TRBJ1-1; D is unclear. V shed 2 bases and J shed 1 base, with 5 bases lying between them. The CDR3 runs 13 residues. Looked up from germline, CDR1 is ENHRY and CDR2 is SYGVKD. The CDR3 sequence is CAISEPPNTEAFF. CDR3 coding DNA: TGTGCCATCAGTGAGCCCCCGAACACTGAAGCTTTCTTT.

This clonotype was recorded many times. The chain joins TRBV13 to TRBJ2-7; 7 nucleotides line up with TRBD2. Germline values: CDR1 PRHDT, CDR2 FYEKMQ (reference sequence). The CDR3 covers 15 residues. Unmatched junction bases numbered 9, after V lost 5 bases and J lost 2 bases. The CDR3, as DNA: TGTGCCAGCAGCCCCCGGGGGGACGGTGCCTACGAGCAGTACTTC. Its translation is CASSPRGDGAYEQYF. The entire variable domain, with the rest obtained from reference TRBV13 and TRBJ2-7, is as follows: AAGVIQSPRHLIKEKRETATLKCYPIPRHDTVYWYQQGPGQDPQFLISFYEKMQSDKGSIPDRFSAQQFSDYHSELNMSSLELGDSALYFCASSPRGDGAYEQYFGPGTRLTVT.

This clonotype appeared a few times. The CDR3 sequence: CASRQSGLAGGPGRHEQFF. CDR3 nucleotides: TGTGCCAGCAGACAATCGGGACTAGCGGGAGGGCCTGGGAGGCATGAGCAGTTCTTC. The chain couples TRBV28 to TRBJ2-1, with TRBD2 matching 16 bases. Germline V lookup: CDR1 MDHEN, CDR2 SYDVKM. The V and J ends lost 6 bases and 8 bases, in that order; junction bases with no gene match: 16. This CDR3 spans 19 amino acids.

This clonotype has just a few counts. The chain combines TRBV6-2 or TRBV6-3 with TRBJ1-3, with D tentatively TRBD1 (5 bases). The CDR3 is 16 amino acids. The germline gives CDR1 MNHEY, CDR2 SVGEGT. The V and J ends lost 3 bases and 7 bases respectively, with 19 bases between them. CDR3 sequence reads: CASSYSPPVRENTIYF. CDR3 in DNA: TGTGCCAGCAGTTATTCTCCACCCGTCAGGGAGAACACCATATATTTT.

The chain uses TRBV7-3 and TRBJ1-2; TRBD1 matches at 9 bases. The CDR3 runs to 14 residues. Trimming took 5 bases from V and 8 from J; bases not matched to a gene: 9. The germline CDR1 and CDR2 sequences are SGHTA and FQGTGA. The CDR3 nucleotides read TGTGCCAGCAGCCCCCGGACAGGGGAAGGGGGCTACACCTTC. Translation gives CASSPRTGEGGYTF.

This chain connects TRBV7-2 to TRBJ2-3; perhaps TRBD2 as D (6 bases). CDR3 length equals 13 residues. Germline loops: CDR1 SGHTA, CDR2 FQGNSA. The V end lost 5 bases, the J end lost 2 bases, and 8 bases lay between the germline ends. The CDR3 DNA is TGTGCCAGCAGCCGGACTAACACAGATACGCAGTATTTT. Translation gives CASSRTNTDTQYF.

The V and J genes are TRBV30 and TRBJ2-3; no clear D gene. Germline-derived CDR1 and CDR2 are GTSNPN and SVGIG (reference sequence). V was pared by 0 bases and J by 3 bases, with 4 bases between. The CDR3 is 12 amino acids. DNA for the CDR3: TGTGCCTGGAGTGTGGGGACAGATACGCAGTATTTT. It is translated as CAWSVGTDTQYF.

As for this clonotype: Since no conserved phenylalanine or tryptophan closes the CDR3, a read error is the likely cause. The chain links TRBV5-1 to TRBJ1-2, with 11 bases lining up with TRBD1. This CDR3 has 14 residues. The germline CDR1 and CDR2 sequences are SGHRS and YFSETQ. V lost 2 bases and J lost 8; bases outside the gene matches: 5. CDR3 loop: CASSFGQGAWGYTS. The CDR3 DNA reads TGCGCCAGCAGCTTCGGACAGGGGGCTTGGGGCTACACCTCC.